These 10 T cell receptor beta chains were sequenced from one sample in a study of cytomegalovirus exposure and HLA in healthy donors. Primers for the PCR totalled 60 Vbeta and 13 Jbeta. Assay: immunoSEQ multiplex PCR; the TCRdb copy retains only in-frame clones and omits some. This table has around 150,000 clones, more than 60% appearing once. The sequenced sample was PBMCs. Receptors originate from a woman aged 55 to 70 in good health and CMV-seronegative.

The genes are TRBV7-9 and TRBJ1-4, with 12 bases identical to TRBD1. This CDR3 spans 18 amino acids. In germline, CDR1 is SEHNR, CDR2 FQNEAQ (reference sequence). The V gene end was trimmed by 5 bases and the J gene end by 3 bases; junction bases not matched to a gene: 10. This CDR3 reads CASSPGQGAMVSNEKLFF. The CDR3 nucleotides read TGTGCCAGCAGCCCGGGACAGGGGGCGATGGTTTCTAATGAAAAACTGTTTTTT.

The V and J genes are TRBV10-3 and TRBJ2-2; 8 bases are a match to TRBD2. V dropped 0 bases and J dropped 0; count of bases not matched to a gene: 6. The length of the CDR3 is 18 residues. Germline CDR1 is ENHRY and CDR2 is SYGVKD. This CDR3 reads CAISESRTSYPNTGELFF. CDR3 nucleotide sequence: TGTGCCATCAGTGAGTCGCGGACTAGCTACCCGAACACCGGGGAGCTGTTTTTT.

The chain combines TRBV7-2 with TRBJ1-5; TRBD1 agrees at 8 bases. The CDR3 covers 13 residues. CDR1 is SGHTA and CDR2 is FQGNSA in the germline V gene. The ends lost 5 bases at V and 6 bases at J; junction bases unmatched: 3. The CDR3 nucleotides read TGTGCCAGCAGCCCAGGACAGGGTCAGCCCCAGCATTTT. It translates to CASSPGQGQPQHF.

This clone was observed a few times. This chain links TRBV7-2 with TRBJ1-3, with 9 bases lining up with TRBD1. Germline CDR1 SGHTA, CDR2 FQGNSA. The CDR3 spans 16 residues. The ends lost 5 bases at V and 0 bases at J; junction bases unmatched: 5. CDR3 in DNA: TGTGCCAGCAGCACTCACAGGGGGCCCTCTGGAAACACCATATATTTT. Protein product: CASSTHRGPSGNTIYF.

The CDR3, as DNA: TGTGCCAGCAGCTCAGGCATGTTCGAGCAGTTCTTC. This gives the protein CASSSGMFEQFF. This chain links TRBV19 with TRBJ2-1, with D unresolved. Germline values: CDR1 LNHDA, CDR2 SQIVND (reference sequence). V was shortened by 9 bases and J by 10 bases, with 16 bases between the two germline ends. The CDR3 covers 12 residues.

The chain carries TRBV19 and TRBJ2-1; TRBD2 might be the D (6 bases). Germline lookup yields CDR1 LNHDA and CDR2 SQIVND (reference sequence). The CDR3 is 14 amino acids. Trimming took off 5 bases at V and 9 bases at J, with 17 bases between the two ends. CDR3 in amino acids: CASSYPGSLGEQFF. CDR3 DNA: TGTGCCAGTAGTTATCCCGGGAGTCTCGGTGAGCAGTTCTTC.

This chain's CDR3 is CASSLNGVEQYF. The CDR3 bases are TGTGCCAGCAGTTTGAATGGAGTCGAGCAGTACTTC. This chain connects TRBV28 to TRBJ2-7; D unclear. Trimming took off 3 bases at V and 6 bases at J, with 9 bases between the two ends. Germline assignment: CDR1 MDHEN and CDR2 SYDVKM. This CDR3 region has 12 residues.

The chain's CDR3 is CASSYAQRGKNIQYF. The CDR3, as DNA: TGTGCCAGCAGTTACGCCCAGCGGGGCAAAAACATTCAGTACTTC. The chain carries TRBV6-6 and TRBJ2-4, with 7 bases that match TRBD2. Trimming at V came to 2 bases and at J to 3 bases, leaving 4 bases not matched to a gene. CDR3 length equals 15 residues. Germline V gene sequence: CDR1 MNHNY, CDR2 SVGAGI (reference sequence).

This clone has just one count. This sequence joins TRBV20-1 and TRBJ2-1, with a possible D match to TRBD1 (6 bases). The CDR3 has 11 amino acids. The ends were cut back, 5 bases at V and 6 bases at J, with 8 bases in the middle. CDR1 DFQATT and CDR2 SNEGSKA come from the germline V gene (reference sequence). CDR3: CSAEQGNEQFF. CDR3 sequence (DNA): TGCAGTGCTGAACAGGGCAATGAGCAGTTCTTC.

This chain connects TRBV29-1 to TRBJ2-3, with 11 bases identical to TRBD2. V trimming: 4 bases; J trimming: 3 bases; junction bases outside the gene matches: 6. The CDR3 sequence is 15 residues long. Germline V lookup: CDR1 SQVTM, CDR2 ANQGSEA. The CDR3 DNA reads TGCAGCGTTGTTACTAGCGGGGGTTTGACAGATACGCAGTATTTT. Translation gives CSVVTSGGLTDTQYF.